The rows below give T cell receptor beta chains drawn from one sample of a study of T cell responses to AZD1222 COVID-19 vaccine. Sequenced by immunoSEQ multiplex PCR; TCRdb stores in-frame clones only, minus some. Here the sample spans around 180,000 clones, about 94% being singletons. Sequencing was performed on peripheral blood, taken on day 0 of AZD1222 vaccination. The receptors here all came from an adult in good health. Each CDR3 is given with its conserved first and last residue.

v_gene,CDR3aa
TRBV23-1,CASKRGGQGDSYEQYF
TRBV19,CASSVRTELMNTEAFF
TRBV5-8,CASRKGLANEQFF
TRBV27,CASSFSGSNQPQHF
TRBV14,CASSQGSLETQYF
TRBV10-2,CASSESTGIDEQYF
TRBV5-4,CASSAGRNTEAFF
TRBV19,CASSMGQGIRQPQHF
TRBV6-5,CASSRLGLADNEQFF
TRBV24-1,CATSDLLAGGPNEQFF
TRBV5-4,CASSLDDLTYEQYF
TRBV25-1,CASNDYRAGYTF
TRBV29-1,CSVGRNANTGELFF
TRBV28,CASSRGGVWEKLFF
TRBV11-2,CASSLGLAGGSYNEQFF
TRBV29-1,CSVVGRGLVGTEAFF
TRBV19,CASSVSSGTSYNEQFF
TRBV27,CASSLQGGPYEQYF
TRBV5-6,CASAGEGGYSGNTIYF
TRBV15,CATSRDSTAMNTEAFF
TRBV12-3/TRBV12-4,CASSPPTRYLRYF
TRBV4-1,CASSPPLLAGLGNEQFF
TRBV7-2,CASSTGAVSSYEQYF
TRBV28,CASRGTSGVSYEQYF
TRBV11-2,CASSLGGMGSGGTYEQYF
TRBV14,CASSHPHVNKLDTGELFF
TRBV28,CASSSGMRDTIYF
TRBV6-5,CATYRIGLRDYGYTF
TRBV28,CASSFSLGQGGRYSNQPQHF
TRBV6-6,CASRGRDLSGTEAFF
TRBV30,CAGAVGPGELFF
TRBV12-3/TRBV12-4,CASSTSGSGELFF
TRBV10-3,CAISESTLAGDEQYF